This T cell receptor (beta chain) was sequenced during a study of beta chain features in type 1 diabetes. Study-wide background: Age, gender and cell yields were similar between patients and healthy donors. All samples yielded some 110 million examined sorted cells.

CD4+ naive, central memory, regulatory and stem cell-like memory subsets were isolated by sorting on CD45RO/CCR7/CD25/CD127/CD95/CD27. The sample holds a few counts of this clone. Its antigen is unidentified. Study-wide results and caveats: Significant though moderate, a shortening of TCRB CDR3s appeared in all four CD4+ subsets of Type 1 diabetes patients. Sequencing of cDNA might inflate the share of cells that strongly express TCR.

All of the isolated RNA was reverse transcribed, so expressed TCRB transcripts were sequenced. Assay: immunoSEQ multiplex PCR; the TCRdb copy retains only in-frame clones and omits some. Of around 300,000 clones listed, 14% to 15% are singletons. The sequence derives from a man between 18 and 35 years old with type 1 diabetes. Sequenced: naive CD4+ T cells from blood.

The CDR3 DNA sequence: TGTGCCTGGAGCGCAGGGAGGACTTATGGCTACACCTTC. This gives the protein CAWSAGRTYGYTF. The chain couples TRBV30 to TRBJ1-2; D possibly corresponds to TRBD1 (5 bases). Germline CDR1 and CDR2: GTSNPN and SVGIG (reference sequence). The CDR3 is made up of 13 amino acids. With 3 bases removed from V and 5 bases from J, the gap between germline ends came to 13 bases.